One sample yielded the 6 T cell receptor beta chains listed below, sequenced in a study of blood T cell repertoires in COVID-19. Here immunoSEQ multiplex PCR was the method, and the copy in TCRdb shows in-frame clones only, minus some. This table holds about 330,000 clones, about nine tenths found once. The sequenced sample was peripheral blood. These receptor sequences come from a man younger than 45 with COVID-19, enrolled during active disease.

CDR3 sequence reads: CASSPPRQGPGELFF. The CDR3 nucleotides are TGTGCCAGCTCACCACCTAGGCAGGGGCCCGGGGAGCTGTTTTTT. This chain joins TRBV18 and TRBJ2-2; TRBD1 is a possible D gene (6 bases). Trimming shortened V by 0 bases and J by 6 bases, and 11 bases separated the two germline ends. Germline V gives CDR1 KGHSH, CDR2 LQKENI. CDR3 length: 15 residues.

The chain couples TRBV9 to TRBJ1-1, with D possibly TRBD1 on 6 matching bases. The V and J ends lost 4 bases and 6 bases respectively, with 13 bases between them. CDR1 and CDR2 from the germline V gene are SGDLS and YYNGEE. This CDR3 has 13 amino acids. CDR3 DNA sequence: TGTGCCAGCAGCACCGAACAGGGACCTGAAGCTTTCTTT. It encodes CASSTEQGPEAFF.

CDR3 residues: CASSAGLRAKNIQYF. CDR3 coding DNA: TGTGCCAGTAGTGCTGGTCTCCGGGCCAAAAACATTCAGTACTTC. The chain recombines TRBV19 with TRBJ2-4; D uncertain. Looked up from germline, CDR1 is LNHDA and CDR2 is SQIVND (reference sequence). V lost 5 bases and J lost 1, with 12 bases in between. CDR3 size: 15 residues.

The chain has TRBV4-3 and TRBJ2-7, with TRBD2 matching 12 bases. The V and J ends lost 1 base and 3 bases, in that order; junction bases with no gene match: 7. From germline, CDR1 is LGHNA and CDR2 YSLEER. This CDR3 comprises 17 residues. This CDR3 is CASSQGKTSGSRYEQYF. CDR3 bases: TGCGCCAGCAGCCAAGGAAAGACTAGCGGGAGCCGCTACGAGCAGTACTTC.

As regards this clone: The junction and the germline gene differ at one end; a read error may be behind it. The V and J genes are TRBV5-1 and TRBJ1-1; a possible D gene is TRBD1 (5 bases). The CDR3 covers 13 residues. Germline CDR1 SGHRS, CDR2 YFSETQ. CDR3 sequence (DNA): TGCGCCAGCAGGAACGAAAAAGGCGGGGCAGAAAATTTT. As protein: CASRNEKGGAENF.

This clone is a singleton in its sample. This rearrangement joins TRBV5-6 to TRBJ1-6, with 7 bases lining up with TRBD1. The V gene end was trimmed by 3 bases and the J gene end by 7 bases; junction bases not matched to a gene: 10. Germline V gene data show CDR1 as SGHDT and CDR2 as YYEEEE. The CDR3 runs to 16 residues. The CDR3 DNA reads as TGTGCCAGCAGCTGGTATGGACAGGTTAGGAATTCACCCCTCCACTTT. Translation gives CASSWYGQVRNSPLHF.